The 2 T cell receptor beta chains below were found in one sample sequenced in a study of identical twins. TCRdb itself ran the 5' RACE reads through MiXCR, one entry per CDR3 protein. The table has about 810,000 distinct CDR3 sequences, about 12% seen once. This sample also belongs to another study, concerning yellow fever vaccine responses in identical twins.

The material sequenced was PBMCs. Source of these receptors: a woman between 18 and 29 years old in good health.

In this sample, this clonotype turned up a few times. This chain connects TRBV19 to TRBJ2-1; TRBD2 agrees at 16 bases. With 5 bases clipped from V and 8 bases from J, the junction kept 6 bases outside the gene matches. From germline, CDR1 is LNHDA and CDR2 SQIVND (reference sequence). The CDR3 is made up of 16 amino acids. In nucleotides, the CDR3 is TGTGCCAGTAGTCCGGGACTAGCGGGGGGGCTTGATGAGCAGTTCTTC. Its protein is CASSPGLAGGLDEQFF.

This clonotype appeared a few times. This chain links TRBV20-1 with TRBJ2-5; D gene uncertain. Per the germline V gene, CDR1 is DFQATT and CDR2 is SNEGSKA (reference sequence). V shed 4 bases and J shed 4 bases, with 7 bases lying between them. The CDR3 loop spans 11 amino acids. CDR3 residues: CSAKIGETQYF. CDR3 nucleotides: TGCAGTGCTAAGATCGGAGAGACCCAGTACTTC.